This TCR beta chain was identified in a study of human T cells and chemical hapten exposure. The CDR3 loop spans 17 amino acids. Germline assignment: CDR1 SEHNR and CDR2 FQNEAQ (reference sequence). J lost 11 bases, V lost 3 bases, and 14 bases had no gene match. Time point indicated: pre-sensitization, week 0. The treatment was: therapeutic diphenylcyclopropenone sensitization with weekly scalp DPC. Unfractionated whole blood was the source from which total RNA was extracted. TCRdb reprocessed the RACE reads via MiXCR and lists one record per CDR3 protein. In the table there are 300,000 to 400,000 distinct CDR3 sequences, 5% to 6.5% of which are singletons.

This chain connects TRBV7-9 to TRBJ1-6; 9 bases agree with TRBD1. Sequencing used whole blood, obtained in connection with sensitization to the hapten diphenylcyclopropenone (DPC). The sequence was obtained from a woman between 50 and 59 years old with alopecia areata. Some clones in this sample may be carry-over from other donors' samples. The CDR3 DNA reads as TGTGCCAGCAGCTTCCCTACTCCGGGACAGGGCCAAACACCCCTCCACTTT. Translated: CASSFPTPGQGQTPLHF.